This T cell receptor (beta chain) was obtained from a study of cytomegalovirus exposure and HLA in healthy donors (dated 2017 in TCRdb). Regarding the study in general: In an earlier analysis of under 750 of the donors, 276 Gb of sequence data and roughly 100 million unique TCR beta sequences from roughly 190 million T cells were reported. An early release covering 500 to 750 HLA-typed donors comprised about 310 gigabases of sequencing data and tens of millions of unique TCR sequences. Among the roughly 370 genotyped donors, around 81% belonged to the genetic ancestry cluster associated with self-reported Caucasian donors. The study aimed to test whether signatures of past pathogen exposure could be identified by cataloging public T cell receptors. Using immunosequencing, the study profiled T cell repertoires from 550 to 750 subjects and related those repertoires to cytomegalovirus serostatus. A separate validation cohort of 100 to 150 different subjects was used in addition to the 666-subject first cohort. To predict cytomegalovirus infection status, the study combined high-throughput TCR immunosequencing, statistical association of individual TCRs with disease status, and machine learning. In a later analysis, previously published TCR beta repertoires from 666 donors were re-analyzed and high-resolution HLA genotyping was added so that TCR occurrence patterns could be studied. Rather than drawing on any new phenotypic data, the later analysis identified candidate immune exposures from TCR beta sequences and the way those sequences occurred across donors. In an earlier analysis of 500 to 650 of the donors, high-throughput TCR beta sequencing was used to judge whether each TCR beta V gene segment behaved as functional or pseudogenic. Donor age, sex, ethnicity and CMV serostatus were compiled together with the repertoire data. Genome-wide SNP genotypes for about 65% of the 666 donors were used in a later genetic analysis, which treated that subset as a discovery cohort. All discovery cohort repertoires had been generated using a single sequencing platform. HLA typing covered class I and class II loci at four-digit resolution. Typing coverage varied by locus: about 620-630 donors for A, B, C, DRB1 and DQB1; under 550 for DQA1; about 570 for DPA1; fewer than 480 for DPB1. Several DR-DQ haplotypes were handled as single units for association and clustering because linkage in the cohort was strong. On average, over 200,000 unique TCR beta nucleotide sequences were sequenced per donor among more than 350 genotyped donors of the cohort, with roughly 18% of those sequences being non-productive. Overall study outcomes, separate from this receptor: V-gene and J-gene trimming of TCR beta chains was associated with a missense DCLRE1C variant in a later genetic analysis, and the association was replicated in an independent cohort. HLA typing was unavailable for some donors at each locus, so association tests used only the typed subset. A total of 164 TCR beta chains were listed by the study as associated with cytomegalovirus. A further reported finding was that TCR beta sequences accurately predicted the HLA-A and HLA-B alleles for most subjects in the first cohort. Three of the identified cytomegalovirus-associated TCR beta chains were confirmed in vitro to be specific for cytomegalovirus antigens. Correlated functional status among segregating V segments might be attributable to linkage disequilibrium, but an unknown experimental factor could not be ruled out. In a later analysis, HLA-associated TCR beta chains were found to be more clonally expanded and to have lower generation probabilities than equally common non-associated chains. While some public TCRs were present in many individuals, most TCR sequences turned up only very rarely across donors. This cohort had only TCR beta chains sequenced, and the lack of alpha or paired-chain data limited which features could be detected. According to a later analysis, parvovirus B19, influenza, CMV and Epstein-Barr virus appeared linked to several top co-occurrence clusters. Because counts were too low, approximately 15 rarely observed V segments, including chromosome 9 orphons, were excluded from the earlier analysis of 587 of the donors. Strong co-occurrence of HLA alleles, especially DR and DQ, made assigning TCR associations to individual alleles difficult. In both the original and validation cohorts, the classifier was reported to diagnose cytomegalovirus status with high specificity and sensitivity. In a later analysis, the rate of TCR association differed among HLA loci, with DRB1 alleles having the most associated TCRs and HLA-C alleles having the fewest. At a false discovery rate of 0.05, a later analysis linked some 17,000 TCR beta sequences to specific HLA alleles. In a later analysis, most CMV-associated TCR beta chains were found to appear HLA-restricted, with HLA associations seemingly driven largely by CMV exposure. In a later genetic analysis, fewer N-insertions in productive TCRs were reported among donors in an Asian-associated ancestry cluster than the approximately 710-donor mean. Roughly uniform sequencing depth across donors was assumed in presence/absence analyses, although this assumption may not hold. It was suggested by the authors that the approach could potentially be generalized to other disease states and immunological phenotypes. In an earlier analysis of approximately 600 of the donors, most TCR beta V segments were observed in productive rearrangements about 90% or about 30% of the time, broadly matching IMGT annotations. A group of highly shared sequence variants was considered likely to be a technical artifact of the sequencing pipeline. CMV serostatus was the only immune exposure information available for the cohort.

On this clone itself: Its antigen is unknown. Per-base quality was not reported, and no clone a single base away is much larger than it.

In total, approximately 610 healthy bone marrow donors made up the cohort. At the time of sampling, every cohort member was nominally healthy, though immune exposures that went unrecorded were likely present. The donor tested CMV seropositive, placing the donor among the 289 seropositive members of the cohort. Every donor gave a peripheral blood sample, and the peripheral blood mononuclear cells from that sample were used for TCR beta sequencing. The Qiagen DNeasy Blood Extraction Kit was used to extract genomic DNA from the blood cell samples. Library construction relied on the immunoSEQ multiplex PCR assay. For the multiplex PCR, a mixture combining 60 forward primers for TCR Vbeta segments and 13 reverse primers for TCR Jbeta segments was used. The CDR3 region of rearranged TCR beta genes was amplified from genomic DNA with a multiplex PCR assay. Amplified TCR beta libraries were sequenced as 87-base-pair reads on the Illumina HiSeq System. The authors processed their data as follows. A later analysis tallied 75 million to 95 million unique TCR beta chains across the 666 repertoires, and roughly 11 million of those chains were shared by two or more donors. To remove PCR and sequencing errors, raw reads were error-corrected and collapsed into unique sequences using a nearest-neighbor algorithm that merged closely related sequences. V, D and J gene segments were assigned by aligning CDR3 sequences to IMGT reference sequences. For a sequence to be retained, at least a six-nucleotide match to both a V gene segment and a J gene segment was required. A rearrangement counted as productive if the CDR3 had no stop codons and remained in frame with V and J, and every other rearrangement counted as non-productive. Following IMGT convention, CDR3 was defined as the stretch from the second conserved V-encoded cysteine to the conserved J-encoded phenylalanine. The earlier analysis of 500 to 650 of the donors excluded any sequence lacking an unambiguous match to a single V gene segment. In an earlier analysis of approximately 500 of the donors, a V segment was called functional when productive rearrangements were above 56.7%, and segregating when the standard deviation between donors exceeded 5%. A statistical classification framework was developed to diagnose cytomegalovirus status using the catalog of TCR beta chain sequences. In a later analysis, TCR nucleotide sequences were compared against IMGT/GENE-DB human TR gene sequences so that V and J genes could be assigned. Using the TCRdist pipeline, a later analysis assigned CDR3 sequences along with most-parsimonious VDJ recombination scenarios. In a later analysis, every TCR beta chain was defined by the combination of its CDR3 amino acid sequence and its V-gene family, and reads without a unique V-gene family were dropped. As a way to deal with suspected cross-contamination and a sequencing artifact, a later analysis dropped hundreds of nucleotide sequences that were highly shared and had low generation probability. In a later analysis, a clonal expansion index for each public chain was calculated from normalized within-repertoire ranks of inferred template counts. A later analysis computed generation probabilities with a VDJ recombination model fitted to out-of-frame rearrangements, and checked the results against IGoR. In a later analysis, TCR-TCR, TCR-HLA and TCR-CMV co-occurrence was scored with hypergeometric tests, and a repertoire-size bias correction was applied to TCR pairs. To estimate false discovery rates, a later analysis permuted the HLA or CMV assignments 20 times. A later analysis grouped co-occurring TCRs with DBSCAN, adding TCRdist sequence similarity when clustering within HLA-allele-positive subsets. For co-occurrence clustering, repertoires with fewer than 30,000 or more than 120,000 public chains were excluded, along with four or five repertoires with anomalous nucleotide sharing. The table comes from immuneACCESS by way of TCRdb, which keeps in-frame sequences with V and J called. Part of the clones is missing from these tables; in studies checked, under half for an unresolved V gene and the rest for unknown reasons. That table supplies the V and J calls and clone size; D and trimming were determined from the DNA. The sample includes 99,000 or so clones, with over 75% observed a single time. Around 3.6% of the sample comes from the top ten.

Sequenced input: PBMCs. The clonotype originates from a female donor in good health and CMV-seropositive.

The CDR3 has the sequence CASRSSGGIGGYTF. The DNA sequence is given as TGTGCCAGCAGATCGTCAGGGGGCATCGGTGGCTACACCTTC. The chain is assembled from TRBV13 and TRBJ1-2, with 8 junctional bases fitting TRBD1. The germline V gene (reference sequence) yields PRHDT for CDR1 and FYEKMQ for CDR2. The CDR3 goes from the cysteine to the phenylalanine over 14 residues. Solely the CDR3 DNA is kept, with 42 bases framed from the first base. V is trimmed back by 6 bases and J by 7 bases, and the junction contains 10 bases that no gene match accounts for.